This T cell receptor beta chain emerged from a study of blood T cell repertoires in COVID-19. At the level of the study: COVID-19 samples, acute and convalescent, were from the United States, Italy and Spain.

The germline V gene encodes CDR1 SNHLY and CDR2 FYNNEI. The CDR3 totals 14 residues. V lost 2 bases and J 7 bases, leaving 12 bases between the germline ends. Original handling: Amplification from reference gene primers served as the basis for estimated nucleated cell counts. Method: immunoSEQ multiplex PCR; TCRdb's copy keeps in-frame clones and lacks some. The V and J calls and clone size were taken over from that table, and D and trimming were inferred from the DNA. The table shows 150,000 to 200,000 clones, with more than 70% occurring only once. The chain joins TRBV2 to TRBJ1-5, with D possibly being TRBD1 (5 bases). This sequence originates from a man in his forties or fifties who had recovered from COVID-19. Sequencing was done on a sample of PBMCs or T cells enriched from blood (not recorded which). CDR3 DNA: TGTGCCAGCAGTGAATCGGGGGTGAGGCAGCCCCAGCATTTT. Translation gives CASSESGVRQPQHF.